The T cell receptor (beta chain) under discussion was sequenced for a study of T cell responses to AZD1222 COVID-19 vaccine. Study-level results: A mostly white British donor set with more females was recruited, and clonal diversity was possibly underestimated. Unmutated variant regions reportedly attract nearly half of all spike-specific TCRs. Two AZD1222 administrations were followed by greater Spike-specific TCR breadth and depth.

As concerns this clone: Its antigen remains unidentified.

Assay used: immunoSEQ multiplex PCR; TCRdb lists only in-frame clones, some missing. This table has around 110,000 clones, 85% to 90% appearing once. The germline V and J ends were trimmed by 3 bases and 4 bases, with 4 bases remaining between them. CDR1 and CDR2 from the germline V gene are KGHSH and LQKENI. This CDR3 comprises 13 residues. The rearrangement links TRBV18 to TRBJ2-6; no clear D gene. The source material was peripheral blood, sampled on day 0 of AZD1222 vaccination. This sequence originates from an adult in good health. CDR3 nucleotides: TGTGCCAGCTCACCTCCGGGGGCCAACGTCCTGACTTTC. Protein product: CASSPPGANVLTF.